This paragraph covers one TCR beta chain sequence. Its cognate antigen is unknown. The treatment denotes: over 15 received Ad26.COV2.S at low or high dose, single or two shots; roughly 5 received placebo; per-sample allocation not given. Day 63 after the first injection of vaccine or placebo was the sampling time. Ad26.COV2.S expressed prefusion-stabilized spike from the original Wuhan strain. The data derive from a study of Ad26.COV2.S vaccination and SARS-CoV-2 variants. Study-wide background: Administration of Ad26.COV2.S was intramuscular, either once or twice 56 days apart. Study-wide findings and caveats: Total T cell responses may have been underestimated by the TCR breadth and depth analyses.

Method: immunoSEQ multiplex PCR; TCRdb's copy keeps in-frame clones and lacks some. The table lists 450,000 to 550,000 clones, 89% of them singletons. Trimming shortened V by 6 bases and J by 0 bases, and 8 bases separated the two germline ends. The CDR3 loop spans 13 amino acids. CDR1 and CDR2 from the germline V gene are SGHRS and YFSETQ. The material was peripheral blood, obtained in a trial of Ad26.COV2.S vaccine versus placebo. The source of this sequence is a person aged 18-65 years who received the Ad26.COV2.S COVID-19 vaccine or a placebo. The chain recombines TRBV5-1 with TRBJ2-3; D is ambiguous. The CDR3, as DNA: TGCGCCAGCAAGGTCCCTAGCACAGATACGCAGTATTTT. Residues: CASKVPSTDTQYF.